This TCR beta chain derives from a study of cytomegalovirus exposure and HLA in healthy donors. Study as a whole: Unique TCRs numbering roughly 80 million, obtained from HLA-typed donors, made up an early data release. Study conclusions and caveats: Judged likely to be a sequencing artifact was a cluster of highly shared sequence variants. Prior analysis indicated that the majority of TCR beta V segments exhibited productivity approximately 87% or approximately 30% of the time.

In the PCR, 60 Vbeta and 13 Jbeta primers were used. TCRdb keeps only in-frame clones here, not all; method: immunoSEQ multiplex PCR. Among 75,000 to 100,000 clones, about 70% were seen once, and the ten largest hold 0.95% to 1.5%. Germline CDR1 and CDR2: KGHSH and LQKENI. This CDR3 contains 16 residues. V lost 0 bases and J lost 5; bases outside the gene matches: 7. With respect to this clone: Its antigen is undetermined.

Healthy bone marrow donors made up the donor group. The sequencing sample was made of PBMCs. The clonotype comes from a female donor in good health and CMV-seronegative. The chain recombines TRBV18 with TRBJ2-1; 7 nucleotides align to TRBD1. CDR3 DNA sequence: TGTGCCAGCTCACCACCGAACAGGGGTGATAACAATGAGCAGTTCTTC. It encodes CASSPPNRGDNNEQFF. Variable domain in full (rest from reference TRBV18 and TRBJ2-1): NAGVMQNPRHLVRRRGQEARLRCSPMKGHSHVYWYRQLPEEGLKFMVYLQKENIIDESGMPKERFSAEFPKEGPSILRIQQVVRGDSAAYFCASSPPNRGDNNEQFFGPGTRLTVL.